This entry concerns a single T cell receptor (beta chain). Some clones are missing from TCRdb's copy, which holds only in-frame ones; the method was immunoSEQ multiplex PCR. In the table there are hundreds of thousands of clones, roughly 90% of which are singletons. These data belong to a study of blood T cell repertoires in COVID-19. About the research overall: Acute-phase and convalescent COVID-19 samples originated in the United States, Italy and Spain.

CDR1 is ENHRY, CDR2 SYGVKD, per germline. The CDR3 is made up of 14 amino acids. Germline trimming cut 3 bases from V and 0 bases from J; bases unmatched to any gene: 2. Each recovered donor of Cohort 3 presented with two negative PCRs, clearance, or symptom resolution. V is TRBV10-3 and J is TRBJ2-7; TRBD1 agrees at 7 bases. The receptor was derived from a woman aged 25 to 39 who had recovered from COVID-19. The source material was PBMCs or T cells enriched from blood (not recorded which). CDR3 sequence reads: CAISEQGISYEQYF. Written as DNA, the CDR3 is TGTGCCATCAGTGAACAGGGGATCTCCTACGAGCAGTACTTC.